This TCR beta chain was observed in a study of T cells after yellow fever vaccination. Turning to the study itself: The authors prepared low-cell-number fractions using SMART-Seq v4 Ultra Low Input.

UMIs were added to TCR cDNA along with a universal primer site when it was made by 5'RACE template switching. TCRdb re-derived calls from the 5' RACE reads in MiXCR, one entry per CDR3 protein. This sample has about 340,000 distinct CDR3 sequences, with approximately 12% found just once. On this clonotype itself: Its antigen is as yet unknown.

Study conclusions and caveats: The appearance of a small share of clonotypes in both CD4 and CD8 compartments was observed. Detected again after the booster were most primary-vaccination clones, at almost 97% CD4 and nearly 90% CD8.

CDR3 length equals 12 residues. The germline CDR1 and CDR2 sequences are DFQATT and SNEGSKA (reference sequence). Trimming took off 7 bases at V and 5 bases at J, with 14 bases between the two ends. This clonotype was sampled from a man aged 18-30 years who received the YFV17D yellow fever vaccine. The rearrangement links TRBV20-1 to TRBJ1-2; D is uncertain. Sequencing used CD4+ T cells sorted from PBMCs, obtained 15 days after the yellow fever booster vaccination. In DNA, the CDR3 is TGCAGTGTTCCGGGCTTTAATTATGGCTACACCTTC. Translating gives CSVPGFNYGYTF.